This T cell receptor beta chain is from a study of CXCR3-negative and CXCR3-positive naive CD8 T cells. Study-level findings and limits: TRB CDR3s were more hydrophobic in CXCR3-positive than in CXCR3-negative naive cells.

cDNA libraries for TRB were generated by 5' RACE incorporating UMI labels. TCRdb re-called the 5' RACE reads and catalogs CDR3 proteins one per entry, DNA excluded. This sample contains over 70,000 distinct CDR3 sequences. The CDR3 is 13 amino acids. Note on this clonotype: Its specificity is unknown.

Cells that were CD45RO-CCR7+CD27+CD95- constituted naive CD8+ T cells. The sample consisted of naive CXCR3+ CD8+ T cells from blood. The sample's subset: CD45RO-CCR7+CD27+CD95- naive CD8+ T cells expressing CXCR3 (TNR3+). The chain has TRBV12-3 or TRBV12-4 and TRBJ2-7; as DNA is missing, the TRBD1 call by TCRdb cannot be tested. This TCR came from a human donor in good health. Some clones in this sample may be carry-over from other donors' samples. The CDR3 loop is CASRSGQGYEQYF.